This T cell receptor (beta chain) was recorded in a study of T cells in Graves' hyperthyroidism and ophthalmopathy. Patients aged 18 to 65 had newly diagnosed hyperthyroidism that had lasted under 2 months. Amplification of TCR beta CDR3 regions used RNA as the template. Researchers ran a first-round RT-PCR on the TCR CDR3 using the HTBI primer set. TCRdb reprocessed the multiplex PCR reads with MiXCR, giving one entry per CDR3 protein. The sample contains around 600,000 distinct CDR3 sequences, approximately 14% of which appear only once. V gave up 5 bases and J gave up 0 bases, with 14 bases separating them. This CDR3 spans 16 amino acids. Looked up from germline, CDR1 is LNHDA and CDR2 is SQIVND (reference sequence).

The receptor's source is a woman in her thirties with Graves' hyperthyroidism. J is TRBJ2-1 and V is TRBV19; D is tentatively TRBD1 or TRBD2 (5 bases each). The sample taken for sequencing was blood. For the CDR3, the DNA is TGTGCCAGTAGTGAGGAAGGGACCGGCTCCTACAATGAGCAGTTCTTC. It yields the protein CASSEEGTGSYNEQFF. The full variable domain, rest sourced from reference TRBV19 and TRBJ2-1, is DGGITQSPKYLFRKEGQNVTLSCEQNLNHDAMYWYRQDPGQGLRLIYYSQIVNDFQKGDIAEGYSVSREKKESFPLTVTSAQKNPTAFYLCASSEEGTGSYNEQFFGPGTRLTVL.